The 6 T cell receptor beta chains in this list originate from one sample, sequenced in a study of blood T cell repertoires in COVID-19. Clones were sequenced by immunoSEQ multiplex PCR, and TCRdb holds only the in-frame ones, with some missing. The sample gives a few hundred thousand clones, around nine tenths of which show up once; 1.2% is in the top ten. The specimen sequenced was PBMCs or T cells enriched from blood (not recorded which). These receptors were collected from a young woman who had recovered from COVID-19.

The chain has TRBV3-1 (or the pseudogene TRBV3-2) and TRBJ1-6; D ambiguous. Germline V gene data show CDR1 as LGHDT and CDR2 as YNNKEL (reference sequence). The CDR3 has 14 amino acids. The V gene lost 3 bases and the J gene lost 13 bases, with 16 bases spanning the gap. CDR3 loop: CASSHRPEGNPLHF. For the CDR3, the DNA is TGTGCCAGCAGCCACCGCCCGGAGGGTAATCCCCTCCACTTT.

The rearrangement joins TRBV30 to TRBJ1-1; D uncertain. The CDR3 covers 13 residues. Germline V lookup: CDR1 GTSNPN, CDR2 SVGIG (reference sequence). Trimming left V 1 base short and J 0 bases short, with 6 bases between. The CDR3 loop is CAWSGWLNTEAFF. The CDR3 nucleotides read TGTGCCTGGAGTGGTTGGCTGAACACTGAAGCTTTCTTT.

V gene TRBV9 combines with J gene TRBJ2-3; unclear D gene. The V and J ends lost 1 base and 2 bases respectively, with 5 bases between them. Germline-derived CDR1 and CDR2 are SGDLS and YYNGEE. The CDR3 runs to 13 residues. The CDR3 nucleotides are TGTGCCAGCAGCGTACCCAACACAGATACGCAGTATTTT. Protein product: CASSVPNTDTQYF.

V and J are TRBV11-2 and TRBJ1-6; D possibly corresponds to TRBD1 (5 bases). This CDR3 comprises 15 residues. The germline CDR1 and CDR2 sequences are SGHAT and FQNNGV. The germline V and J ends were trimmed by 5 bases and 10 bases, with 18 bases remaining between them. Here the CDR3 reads CASSKRAGRESPLHF. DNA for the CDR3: TGTGCCAGCAGCAAAAGGGCAGGGAGGGAGTCACCCCTCCACTTT. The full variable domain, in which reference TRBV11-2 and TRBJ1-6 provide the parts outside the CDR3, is EAGVAQSPRYKIIEKRQSVAFWCNPISGHATLYWYQQILGQGPKLLIQFQNNGVVDDSQLPKDRFSAERLKGVDSTLKIQPAKLEDSAVYLCASSKRAGRESPLHFGNGTRLTVT.

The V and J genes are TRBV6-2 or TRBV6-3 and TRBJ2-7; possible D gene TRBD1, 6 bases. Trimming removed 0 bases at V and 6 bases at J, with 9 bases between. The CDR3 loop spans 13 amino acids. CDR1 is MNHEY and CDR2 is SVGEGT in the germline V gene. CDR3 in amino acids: CASSYSGAPEQYF. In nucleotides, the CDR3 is TGTGCCAGCAGTTACTCGGGGGCTCCCGAGCAGTACTTC.

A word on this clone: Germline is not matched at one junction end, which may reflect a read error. The CDR3 here is CASSKTPGQLINEQYF. For the CDR3, the DNA is TGTGCTAGCAGCAAAACCCCGGGACAGCTTATCAACGAGCAGTACTTC. The chain has TRBV7-7 and TRBJ2-7, with TRBD1 matching 7 bases. CDR1 and CDR2 (germline): SSHAT, FNYEAQ (reference sequence). This CDR3 comprises 16 residues.